Sequencing of this TCR beta chain was carried out in a study of OX40 agonist ivuxolimab in advanced cancers. About the research overall: Age averaged about 62 years (range roughly 23 to 80), and roughly 82% were male. Regarding the study as a whole: In the 0.1 to 3.0 mg/kg range, CD4+ and CD8+ blood T cells had expanded clonally by week 6.

This CDR3 is 15 amino acids long. Germline-derived CDR1 and CDR2 are SEHNR and FQNEAQ (reference sequence). V was clipped by 5 bases and J by 2 bases; unmatched bases: 6. The protocol was immunoSEQ multiplex PCR, while the TCRdb copy is restricted to in-frame clones and leaves out a portion. The table records tens of thousands of clones, approximately 92% of them present only once. As regards this clone: The antigen remains unidentified.

Exclusion of a patient followed from autoimmune disease history or systemic immunosuppression. Sampled blood was obtained at baseline, cycle 4 day 1, and cycle 7 day 1. The material was CD4+ or CD8+ T cells sorted from blood, obtained in a trial of the OX40 agonist ivuxolimab. The TCR comes from an adult with an advanced solid tumor such as melanoma, head and neck, liver or kidney cancer. The gene calls are TRBV7-9 and TRBJ1-2, with 9 bases fitting TRBD1. CDR3 sequence reads: CASSTLGTGNYGYTF. The DNA of the CDR3 is TGTGCCAGCAGCACCCTTGGGACAGGGAACTATGGCTACACCTTC.